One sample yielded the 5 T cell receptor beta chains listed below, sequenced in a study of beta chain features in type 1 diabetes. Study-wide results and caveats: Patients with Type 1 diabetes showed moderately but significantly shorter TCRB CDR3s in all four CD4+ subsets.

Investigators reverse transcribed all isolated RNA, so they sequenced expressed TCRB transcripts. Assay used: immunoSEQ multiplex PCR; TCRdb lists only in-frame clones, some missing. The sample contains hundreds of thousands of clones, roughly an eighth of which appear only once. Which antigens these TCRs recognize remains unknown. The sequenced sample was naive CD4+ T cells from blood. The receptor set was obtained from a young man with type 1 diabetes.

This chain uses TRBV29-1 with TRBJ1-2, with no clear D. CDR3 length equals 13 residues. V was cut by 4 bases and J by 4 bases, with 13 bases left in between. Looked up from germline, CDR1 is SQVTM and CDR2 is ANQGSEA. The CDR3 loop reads CSVVGQQIYGYTF. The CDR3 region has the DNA TGCAGCGTTGTCGGGCAGCAGATCTATGGCTACACCTTC.

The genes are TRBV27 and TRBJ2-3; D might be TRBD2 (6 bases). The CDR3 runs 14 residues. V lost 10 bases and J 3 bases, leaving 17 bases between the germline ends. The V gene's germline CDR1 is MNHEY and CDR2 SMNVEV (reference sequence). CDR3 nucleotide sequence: TGTGCCACCTCGTGGAGGGGACTTACAGATACGCAGTATTTT. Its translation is CATSWRGLTDTQYF.

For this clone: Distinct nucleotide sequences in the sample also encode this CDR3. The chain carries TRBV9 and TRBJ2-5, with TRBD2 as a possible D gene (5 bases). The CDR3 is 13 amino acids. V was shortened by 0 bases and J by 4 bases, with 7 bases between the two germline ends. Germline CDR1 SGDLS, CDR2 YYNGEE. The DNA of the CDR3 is TGTGCCAGCAGCGTAGATCGGGGAGAGACCCAGTACTTC. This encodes CASSVDRGETQYF.

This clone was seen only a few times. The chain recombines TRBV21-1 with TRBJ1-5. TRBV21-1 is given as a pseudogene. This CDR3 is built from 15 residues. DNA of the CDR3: TGTGCCAGCAGTGGGAGGGGGCATAGCAATCAGCCCCAGCATTTT. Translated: CASSGRGHSNQPQHF.

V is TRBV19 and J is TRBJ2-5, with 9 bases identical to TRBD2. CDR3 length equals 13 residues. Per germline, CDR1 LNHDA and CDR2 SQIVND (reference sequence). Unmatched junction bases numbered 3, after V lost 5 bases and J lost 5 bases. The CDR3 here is CASSGLAGETQYF. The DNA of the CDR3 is TGTGCCAGTAGTGGGCTAGCGGGGGAGACCCAGTACTTC. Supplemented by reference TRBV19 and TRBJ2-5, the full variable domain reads DGGITQSPKYLFRKEGQNVTLSCEQNLNHDAMYWYRQDPGQGLRLIYYSQIVNDFQKGDIAEGYSVSREKKESFPLTVTSAQKNPTAFYLCASSGLAGETQYFGPGTRLLVL.